This T cell receptor (beta chain) was recovered during a study of blood T cells in healthy people across ages. This clonotype has more than one count but fewer than ten. PCR was performed a second time for roughly 7 to 11 cycles using a sample-barcoded 5' primer and a J-beta primer mix. One entry per CDR3 protein results from TCRdb running MiXCR on the 5' RACE reads. The profile shows approximately 760,000 distinct CDR3 sequences, roughly 25% of them singletons. The CDR3 length is 17 residues. Trimming removed 6 bases from V and 7 bases from J; junction bases left unmatched: 14. Germline V lookup: CDR1 SGHVS, CDR2 FQNEAQ. Total RNA extraction produced at least 5.5 micrograms (per sample) for the study. The sample was also linked to a second study, of T cells of mothers and their children.

Sequencing used blood. The receptor's source is a boy aged 5-17 years in good health. This chain joins TRBV7-8 and TRBJ2-1; TRBD2 aligns across 11 bases. CDR3 region: CASSQNDGLAGGNEQFF. CDR3 coding DNA: TGTGCCAGCAGTCAAAACGACGGACTAGCGGGCGGAAATGAGCAGTTCTTC.